Below are 22 T cell receptor beta chains sequenced from a single sample in a study of CD8 T cells in ankylosing spondylitis. TCRdb re-analysed the 5' RACE reads in MiXCR, keeping a single row per CDR3 protein. In the table there are a few hundred thousand distinct CDR3 sequences, over 9.5% of which are singletons. The source material was blood, either unsorted or a sorted T cell fraction (not recorded which). The source is a male donor with ankylosing spondylitis or in good health (not recorded which).

As for this clonotype: This clone may be a read error of a much larger clone one base away. The genes are TRBV18 and TRBJ2-5; D remains ambiguous. Germline lookup yields CDR1 KGHSH and CDR2 LQKENI. CDR3 size: 13 residues. CDR3 bases: TGTACCAGCTCACCACGGGTCGGGGAGACCCAGTACTTC. As protein: CTSSPRVGETQYF.

This clonotype was found many times. The chain couples TRBV18 to TRBJ2-2; D is perhaps TRBD1 or TRBD2 (5 bases each). This CDR3 is built from 16 residues. Deletions cut 8 bases from V and 0 bases from J, with 16 bases between. The germline gives CDR1 KGHSH, CDR2 LQKENI. As DNA, the CDR3 is TGTGCCAGCCCCCCGGGACGGCACTCGAACACCGGGGAGCTGTTTTTT. This sequence encodes CASPPGRHSNTGELFF.

With regard to this clonotype: Just one base apart from a much larger clone, this may be a read error. The chain is built from TRBV25-1 and TRBJ2-2; 8 nucleotides agree with TRBD2. The ends lost 5 bases at V and 4 bases at J; junction bases unmatched: 6. The germline V gene has CDR1 MGHDK and CDR2 SYGVNS. CDR3 size: 15 residues. The CDR3 region has the DNA TGTGCCAGCAGTAATTCGGGAGGGAGCACCGGGGAGCTGTTTTTT. It encodes CASSNSGGSTGELFF.

This clonotype was observed many times. This rearrangement joins TRBV3-1 to TRBJ2-5; D is perhaps TRBD2 (5 bases). This CDR3 spans 14 amino acids. V was cut by 4 bases and J by 2 bases, with 11 bases left in between. Germline CDR1 and CDR2: LGHDT and YNNKEL (reference sequence). The CDR3 here is CASSRGRLQETQYF. The CDR3 region has the DNA TGTGCCAGCAGCCGAGGGAGACTTCAAGAGACCCAGTACTTC.

This clonotype turned up a few times. V and J are TRBV2 and TRBJ1-1, with 8 positions matching TRBD1. The CDR3 runs to 15 residues. V lost 6 bases, J lost 9 bases, and 15 bases stayed unmatched. CDR1 and CDR2 from the germline V gene are SNHLY and FYNNEI. CDR3 loop: CASSDRGQGAEKAFF. The CDR3 DNA reads TGTGCCAGCAGCGACCGGGGGCAGGGGGCCGAGAAAGCTTTCTTT.

This clonotype was observed a handful of times. The V and J genes are TRBV7-6 and TRBJ2-5, with D possibly matching TRBD1 (6 bases). This CDR3 has 14 amino acids. V lost 5 bases and J lost 5, with 15 bases in between. Germline CDR1 is SGHVS and CDR2 is FNYEAQ. The CDR3 DNA sequence: TGTGCCAGCAGCCGTAGGGGGACACGGGAGACCCAGTACTTC. Protein sequence: CASSRRGTRETQYF. Full variable domain (outside the CDR3, taken from reference TRBV7-6 and TRBJ2-5): GAGVSQSPRYKVTKRGQDVALRCDPISGHVSLYWYRQALGQGPEFLTYFNYEAQQDKSGLPNDRFSAERPEGSISTLTIQRTEQRDSAMYRCASSRRGTRETQYFGPGTRLLVL.

This rearrangement joins TRBV6-6 to TRBJ2-7; no clear D. Per germline, CDR1 MNHNY and CDR2 SVGAGI (reference sequence). Trimming pared 2 bases from V and 4 bases from J, leaving 18 bases between. This CDR3 region has 16 residues. CDR3 loop: CASSYVPGPRAYEQYF. Written as DNA, the CDR3 is TGTGCCAGCAGTTACGTACCGGGCCCCCGGGCTTACGAGCAGTACTTC.

Ten or more counts support this clonotype. The CDR3 is CASRSQGANSPLHF. In nucleotides, the CDR3 is TGTGCCAGCAGATCACAGGGGGCTAATTCACCCCTCCACTTT. The genes are TRBV7-9 and TRBJ1-6, with TRBD1 matching over 9 bases. J lost 6 bases, V lost 6 bases, and 3 bases had no gene match. Germline V lookup: CDR1 SEHNR, CDR2 FQNEAQ (reference sequence). The CDR3 is 14 residues long.

This clonotype occurred many times. J is TRBJ2-2 and V is TRBV7-2; D call uncertain. Germline V gives CDR1 SGHTA, CDR2 FQGNSA. Trimming pared 4 bases from V and 8 bases from J, leaving 8 bases between. The CDR3 runs to 12 residues. The CDR3 reads CASSYPPGELFF. The CDR3 DNA reads as TGTGCCAGCAGCTATCCGCCGGGGGAGCTGTTTTTT.

Many counts were recorded for this clonotype. CDR3 in DNA: TGTGCCAGCAGTGACTGGACAGGGACTAATCAGCCCCAGCATTTT. Protein product: CASSDWTGTNQPQHF. The chain has TRBV6-1 and TRBJ1-5; 8 bases align to TRBD1. CDR3 length: 15 amino acids. In germline, CDR1 is MNHNS, CDR2 SASEGT. V shed 3 bases and J 4 bases; nucleotides not matched to a gene: 5.

The CDR3 region has the DNA TGTGCCAGCAGCCTAAGCCTCCAAGAGACCCAGTACTTC. As protein: CASSLSLQETQYF. V is TRBV12-3 or TRBV12-4 and J is TRBJ2-5; D gene ambiguous. CDR3 length: 13 amino acids. Trimming left V 6 bases short and J 1 base short, with 9 bases between.

This clonotype was found a few times. The chain couples TRBV5-1 to TRBJ2-7; 8 nucleotides agree with TRBD1. CDR1 and CDR2 (germline): SGHRS, YFSETQ. The CDR3 totals 15 residues. The ends lost 0 bases at V and 6 bases at J; junction bases unmatched: 8. CDR3: CASSLAFQGAGEQYF. CDR3 in DNA: TGCGCCAGCAGCTTGGCTTTCCAGGGGGCGGGCGAGCAGTACTTC.

This clonotype was recorded many times. The chain carries TRBV7-9 and TRBJ1-3, with D possibly being TRBD1 (5 bases). The length of the CDR3 is 17 residues. Deletions cut 5 bases from V and 1 base from J, with 18 bases between. The germline gives CDR1 SEHNR, CDR2 FQNEAQ (reference sequence). The CDR3 DNA is TGTGCCAGCAGCGCGGGAGGTTGGGACCCGTCTGGAAACACCATATATTTT. Encoded protein: CASSAGGWDPSGNTIYF.

A few counts support this clonotype. V is TRBV5-5 and J is TRBJ2-3; D is perhaps TRBD1 (5 bases). This CDR3 spans 15 amino acids. Germline lookup yields CDR1 SGHKS and CDR2 YYEKEE (reference sequence). Trimming took 0 bases from V and 1 from J, leaving 9 bases between them. The CDR3 sequence is CASSLDGHGTDTQYF. The CDR3 bases are TGTGCCAGCAGCTTGGACGGACACGGCACAGATACGCAGTATTTT. The whole variable domain, filled in from reference TRBV5-5 and TRBJ2-3, reads DAGVTQSPTHLIKTRGQQVTLRCSPISGHKSVSWYQQVLGQGPQFIFQYYEKEERGRGNFPDRFSARQFPNYSSELNVNALLLGDSALYLCASSLDGHGTDTQYFGPGTRLTVL.

This clonotype was seen many times. This rearrangement joins TRBV28 to TRBJ2-5, with 8 bases matching TRBD2. Germline CDR1 and CDR2: MDHEN and SYDVKM. Losses at the gene ends were 3 bases for V and 2 bases for J; bases not matched to a gene: 8. The CDR3 has 16 residues. CDR3 in amino acids: CASSLSLTSEQETQYF. CDR3 nucleotide sequence: TGTGCCAGCAGTTTGAGCCTGACTAGCGAACAAGAGACCCAGTACTTC.

This clonotype has a handful of counts. J is TRBJ2-7 and V is TRBV7-8, with D possibly being TRBD2 (6 bases). Per the germline V gene, CDR1 is SGHVS and CDR2 is FQNEAQ. The CDR3 spans 14 residues. V gave up 4 bases and J gave up 3 bases, with 13 bases separating them. This CDR3 is CASSWRQGLYEQYF. The CDR3 DNA follows: TGTGCCAGCAGCTGGCGCCAGGGACTCTACGAGCAGTACTTC. The variable domain in full, with the rest retrieved from reference TRBV7-8 and TRBJ2-7, is GAGVSQSPRYKVAKRGQDVALRCDPISGHVSLFWYQQALGQGPEFLTYFQNEAQLDKSGLPSDRFFAERPEGSVSTLKIQRTQQEDSAVYLCASSWRQGLYEQYFGPGTRLTVT.

The genes are TRBV20-1 and TRBJ2-5; weak D call: TRBD2 (6 bases). Per germline, CDR1 DFQATT and CDR2 SNEGSKA (reference sequence). Trimming took off 5 bases at V and 5 bases at J, with 18 bases between the two ends. There are 14 residues in the CDR3. This CDR3 reads CSAQTAGLGETQYF. The CDR3 bases are TGCAGTGCTCAAACTGCGGGGCTTGGGGAGACCCAGTACTTC.

The sample holds many counts of this clonotype. The chain couples TRBV29-1 to TRBJ1-5; TRBD1 matches 8 bases. The ends lost 4 bases at V and 3 bases at J; junction bases unmatched: 5. Germline V gene lookup returns CDR1 SQVTM and CDR2 ANQGSEA. This CDR3 region has 14 residues. The CDR3 sequence is CSVVSGGLNQPQHF. The CDR3 coding sequence is TGCAGCGTTGTGTCAGGGGGCCTCAATCAGCCCCAGCATTTT. Supplemented by reference TRBV29-1 and TRBJ1-5, the full variable domain reads SAVISQKPSRDICQRGTSLTIQCQVDSQVTMMFWYRQQPGQSLTLIATANQGSEATYESGFVIDKFPISRPNLTFSTLTVSNMSPEDSSIYLCSVVSGGLNQPQHFGDGTRLSIL.

This clonotype came up a few times. The CDR3 sequence: CASSKGAVADTQYF. In nucleotides, the CDR3 is TGTGCCAGCTCCAAGGGGGCGGTGGCAGATACGCAGTATTTT. The rearrangement links TRBV6-1 to TRBJ2-3, with TRBD1 matching over 7 bases. V trimming: 8 bases; J trimming: 4 bases; junction bases outside the gene matches: 9. Germline CDR1 reads MNHNS; CDR2 reads SASEGT. This CDR3 region has 14 residues.

The V and J genes are TRBV19 and TRBJ1-2; D is possibly TRBD1 (6 bases). V gave up 5 bases and J gave up 8 bases, with 15 bases separating them. CDR1 is LNHDA, CDR2 SQIVND, per germline (reference sequence). CDR3 length: 13 amino acids. The CDR3 DNA is TGTGCCAGTAGTCGGACAACCAGGGGCGGCTACACCTTC. It is translated as CASSRTTRGGYTF.

The V call is TRBV6-6, the J call TRBJ2-2; D is unclear. Looked up from germline, CDR1 is MNHNY and CDR2 is SVGAGI (reference sequence). CDR3 size: 12 residues. Trimming took off 2 bases at V and 3 bases at J, with 1 base between the two ends. The CDR3 DNA sequence: TGTGCCAGCAGTTACCACACCGGGGAGCTGTTTTTT. Protein product: CASSYHTGELFF.

This clonotype was seen repeatedly, ten times or more. V and J are TRBV20-1 and TRBJ1-2; TRBD1 agrees at 9 bases. J gave up 6 bases and V 8 bases, and 4 bases lay outside the gene matches. The CDR3 runs to 11 residues. The germline V gene has CDR1 DFQATT and CDR2 SNEGSKA (reference sequence). CDR3 protein: CSQWTGDGYTF. CDR3 in DNA: TGCAGTCAATGGACAGGGGATGGCTACACCTTC.